The rows below give T cell receptor beta chains drawn from one sample of a study of blood T cell repertoires in COVID-19. The repertoire was sequenced with immunoSEQ multiplex PCR; TCRdb's copy has only in-frame clones and lacks some. This table holds roughly 82,000 clones, 80% to 90% found once. The sample comprised peripheral blood. These TCRs come from a woman aged 55-70 years with acute or convalescent COVID-19. CDR3s include the opening cysteine and the closing phenylalanine or tryptophan. The D gene is left open where the match is weak. Only some rows state a clone size, as once, few, many or a class for expanded clones.

TRBJ1-4,-,-,TRBV11-3,TGTGCCAGCAGCTTCGGACAGCCTAATGAAAAACTGTTTTTT,CASSFGQPNEKLFF
TRBJ2-1,-,-,TRBV7-9,TGTGCCACTACAGGGAGCTCCTACAATGAGCAGTTCTTC,CATTGSSYNEQFF
TRBJ1-2,-,-,TRBV6-1,TGTGCCAGCAGTGTTGGGGGCCCAAACAAGAACTATGGCTACACCTTC,CASSVGGPNKNYGYTF
TRBJ1-2,-,TRBD1,TRBV7-7,TGTGCTAGCAGCCCCCTGGACAGGAACTATGGCTACACCTTC,CASSPLDRNYGYTF
TRBJ1-1,once,-,TRBV7-2,TGTGCCAGCACGCAGGCGAACACTGAAGCTTTCTTT,CASTQANTEAFF
TRBJ1-2,-,-,TRBV5-4,TGTGCCAGCAGCCCTGACAGGTACTATGGCTACACCTTC,CASSPDRYYGYTF
TRBJ2-1,-,TRBD1,TRBV2,TGTGCCAGCTTCCGGACGACAGGGGGCGCGGATGAGCAGTTCTTC,CASFRTTGGADEQFF
TRBJ2-3,-,-,TRBV6-1,TGTGCCAGCAGTGATAGGTGGGGGGGCACAGATACGCAGTATTTT,CASSDRWGGTDTQYF
TRBJ1-1,-,-,TRBV5-1,TGCGCCAGCAGCTTGGAGGGAGGGAACACTGAAGCTTTCTTT,CASSLEGGNTEAFF
TRBJ1-2,-,TRBD1,TRBV5-1,TGCGCCAGCAGCTTAACAGGGGAAGCTAACTATGGCTACACCTTC,CASSLTGEANYGYTF
TRBJ2-7,few,-,TRBV2,TGTGCCAGCAGTGACCAGGGGAGCTCCTACGAGCAGTACTTC,CASSDQGSSYEQYF
TRBJ1-3,-,-,TRBV6-5,TGTGCCAGCACCCAATCTGGAAACACCATATATTTT,CASTQSGNTIYF
TRBJ1-1,-,TRBD1,TRBV6-5,TGTGCCAGCAGTTACACGACAGGGAGGAATGAAGCTTTCTTT,CASSYTTGRNEAFF
TRBJ2-1,-,TRBD2,TRBV3-1/TRBV3-2,TGTGCCAGCAGCAGGACGTCAGTAGCGGGGGGGCGTTTGAATGAGCAGTTCTTC,CASSRTSVAGGRLNEQFF
TRBJ2-5,few,TRBD2,TRBV11-2,TGTGCCAGCAGCTTAGGGGCTAGCGGAGAAACGGAGACCCAGTACTTC,CASSLGASGETETQYF
TRBJ1-4,-,-,TRBV5-1,TGCGCCAGCAGCCCTAGGGGGAGAGACGAAAAACTGTTTTTT,CASSPRGRDEKLFF
TRBJ1-2,-,-,TRBV30,TGTGCCTGGAGTGTAAGGGGTAACTATGGCTACACCTTC,CAWSVRGNYGYTF
TRBJ1-1,-,-,TRBV6-6,TGTGCCAGCAGTCCCGGAGAGAGGGCTGAAGCTTTCTTT,CASSPGERAEAFF
TRBJ2-1,-,-,TRBV11-3,TGTGCCAGCAGCCCCCCCGGGACTTTCTTAGGTGAGCAGTTCTTC,CASSPPGTFLGEQFF
TRBJ1-1,-,TRBD1,TRBV10-3,TGTGCCATCAGATTGGACAGGGAGACTGAAGCTTTCTTT,CAIRLDRETEAFF
TRBJ2-7,-,TRBD1,TRBV5-1,TGCGCCAGCAGCTTGTTTACAGGGACAGGCGACGAGCAGTACTTC,CASSLFTGTGDEQYF
TRBJ1-5,once,-,TRBV6-1,TGTGCCACCCTCCCCCAACAGCTCCTGAATCAGCCCCAGCATTTT,CATLPQQLLNQPQHF
TRBJ2-7,-,TRBD2,TRBV5-1,TGCGCCAGCAGCTTGCTGGAGCGGGAGGGGTACGAGCAGTACTTC,CASSLLEREGYEQYF
TRBJ1-1,-,-,TRBV6-5,TGTGCCAGCAGTTCTAGTTGGACTGAAGCTTTCTTT,CASSSSWTEAFF
TRBJ2-7,-,-,TRBV11-3,TGTGCCAGCAGGTTCTCTTCGAGTGAGCAGTACTTC,CASRFSSSEQYF
TRBJ1-2,once,-,TRBV5-6,TGTGCCAGCAGCCCTCTAGGGGTGGAGAGCTACGGCTACACCTTC,CASSPLGVESYGYTF
TRBJ1-5,-,TRBD1,TRBV2,TGTGCCAGCAGTCGTAATACAGGGGTCAATCAGCCCCAGCATTTT,CASSRNTGVNQPQHF
TRBJ1-1,-,TRBD1,TRBV5-1,TGCGCCAGCAGCCGGACGCGGACAGGGGGTGTCACTGAAGCTTTCTTT,CASSRTRTGGVTEAFF
TRBJ2-7,-,-,TRBV11-2,TGTGCCAGCAGCTTAACCCCCCCCAGGGGAACGACCTCCTACGAGCAGTACTTC,CASSLTPPRGTTSYEQYF
TRBJ2-7,-,-,TRBV21-1,TGTGCCAGCAGCAAAAGGGGGGGGAGAGTCTACGAGCAGTACTTC,CASSKRGGRVYEQYF
TRBJ1-5,-,TRBD1,TRBV15,TGTGCCACCAGCAGAATCAGGGACAGTAGCAATCAGCCCCAGCATTTT,CATSRIRDSSNQPQHF
TRBJ2-7,-,TRBD1,TRBV11-3,TGTGCCAGCAGGGAGACAGGGGGGGCCTACGAGCAGTACTTC,CASRETGGAYEQYF
TRBJ1-1,-,-,TRBV20-1,TGCAGTGCTAGTCCCGGACAGAACACTGAAGCTTTCTTT,CSASPGQNTEAFF
TRBJ1-2,-,-,TRBV6-6,TGTGCCAGCAGTTACTCGTCCCGGGGTGGCTATGGCTACACCTTC,CASSYSSRGGYGYTF
TRBJ1-1,-,-,TRBV12-3/TRBV12-4,TGTGCCAGCATGGGCCTGAACACTGAAGCTTTCTTT,CASMGLNTEAFF
TRBJ1-1,-,TRBD1,TRBV4-3,TGCGCCAGCAGCCAAGACCAGGGGGGCTTGAACACTGAAGCTTTCTTT,CASSQDQGGLNTEAFF
TRBJ1-1,-,-,TRBV30,TGTGCCTGGAGTCAGGGGCGGACTGAAGCTTTCTTT,CAWSQGRTEAFF
TRBJ2-5,-,TRBD1,TRBV29-1,TGCAGCGTTGACGCCTCAGGGGGACAAGAGACCCAGTACTTC,CSVDASGGQETQYF